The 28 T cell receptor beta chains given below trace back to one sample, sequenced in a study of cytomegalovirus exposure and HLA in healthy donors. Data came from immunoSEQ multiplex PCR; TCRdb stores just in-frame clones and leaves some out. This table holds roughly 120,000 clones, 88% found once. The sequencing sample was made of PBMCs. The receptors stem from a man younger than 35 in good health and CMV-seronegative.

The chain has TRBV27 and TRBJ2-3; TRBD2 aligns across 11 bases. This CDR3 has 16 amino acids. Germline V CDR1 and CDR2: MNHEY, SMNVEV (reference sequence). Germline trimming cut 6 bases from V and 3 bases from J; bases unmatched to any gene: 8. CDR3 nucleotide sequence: TGTGCCAGCAGACTAGCGGGAGCTGGGGGGACAGATACGCAGTATTTT. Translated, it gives CASRLAGAGGTDTQYF.

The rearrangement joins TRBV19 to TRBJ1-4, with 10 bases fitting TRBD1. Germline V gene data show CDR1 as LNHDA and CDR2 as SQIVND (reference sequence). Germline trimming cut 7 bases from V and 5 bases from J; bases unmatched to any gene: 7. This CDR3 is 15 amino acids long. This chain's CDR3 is CASTRDRGRNEKLFF. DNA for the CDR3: TGTGCCAGTACCCGGGACAGGGGAAGGAATGAAAAACTGTTTTTT. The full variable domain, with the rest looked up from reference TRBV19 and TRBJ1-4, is DGGITQSPKYLFRKEGQNVTLSCEQNLNHDAMYWYRQDPGQGLRLIYYSQIVNDFQKGDIAEGYSVSREKKESFPLTVTSAQKNPTAFYLCASTRDRGRNEKLFFGSGTQLSVL.

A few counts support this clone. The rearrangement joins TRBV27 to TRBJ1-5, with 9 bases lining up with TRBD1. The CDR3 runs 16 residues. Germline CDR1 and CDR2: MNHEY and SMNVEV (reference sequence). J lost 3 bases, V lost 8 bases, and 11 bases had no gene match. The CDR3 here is CASGNRGLINNQPQHF. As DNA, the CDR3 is TGTGCCAGCGGAAACAGGGGGCTCATAAACAATCAGCCCCAGCATTTT.

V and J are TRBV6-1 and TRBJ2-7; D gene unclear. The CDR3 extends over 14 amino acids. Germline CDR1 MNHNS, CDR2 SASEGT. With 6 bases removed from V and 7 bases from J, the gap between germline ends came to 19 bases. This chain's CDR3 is CASREFENSVEQYF. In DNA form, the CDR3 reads TGTGCCAGCAGGGAATTCGAGAACTCGGTAGAGCAGTACTTC.

CDR3 sequence: CASSTLERYGYTF. Here the CDR3 DNA reads TGCGCCAGCAGCACACTGGAGCGGTATGGCTACACCTTC. The chain is built from TRBV10-2 and TRBJ1-2; D unclear. The CDR3 length is 13 residues. V gave up 6 bases and J gave up 5 bases, with 13 bases separating them. Germline assignment: CDR1 WSHSY and CDR2 SAAADI.

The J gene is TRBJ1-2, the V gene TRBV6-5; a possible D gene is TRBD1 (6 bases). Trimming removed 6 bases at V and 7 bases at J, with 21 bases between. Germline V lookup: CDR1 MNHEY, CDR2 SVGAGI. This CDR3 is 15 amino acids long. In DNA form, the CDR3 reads TGTGCCAGCAGCGAAAACAGGGTTGGGGGATCTGGCTACACCTTC. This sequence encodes CASSENRVGGSGYTF.

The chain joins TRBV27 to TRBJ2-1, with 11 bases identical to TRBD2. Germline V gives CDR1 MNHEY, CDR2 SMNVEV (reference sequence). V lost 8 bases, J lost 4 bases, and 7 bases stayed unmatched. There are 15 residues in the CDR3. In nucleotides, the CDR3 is TGTGCCAGCCAAGAAACTAGCGGGGGATACAATGAGCAGTTCTTC. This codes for CASQETSGGYNEQFF.

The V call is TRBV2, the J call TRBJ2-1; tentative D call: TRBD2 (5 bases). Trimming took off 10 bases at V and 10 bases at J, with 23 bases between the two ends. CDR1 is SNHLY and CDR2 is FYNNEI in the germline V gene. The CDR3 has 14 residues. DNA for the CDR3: TGTGCCACCATAGGTGGGCTCCGGACTGGGGAGCAGTTCTTC. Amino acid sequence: CATIGGLRTGEQFF.

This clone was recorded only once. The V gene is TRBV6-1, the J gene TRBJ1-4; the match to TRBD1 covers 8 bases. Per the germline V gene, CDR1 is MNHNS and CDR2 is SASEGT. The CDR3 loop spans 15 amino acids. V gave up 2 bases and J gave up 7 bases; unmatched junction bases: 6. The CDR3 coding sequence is TGTGCCAGCAGTGAAACGACAGGGGCCTTTGAAAAACTGTTTTTT. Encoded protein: CASSETTGAFEKLFF.

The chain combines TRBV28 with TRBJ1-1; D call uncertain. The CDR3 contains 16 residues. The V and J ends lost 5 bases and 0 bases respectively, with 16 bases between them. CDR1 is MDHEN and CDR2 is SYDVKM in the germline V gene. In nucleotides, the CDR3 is TGTGCCAGCAGTCCCACCTTAGCAGTATTGAACACTGAAGCTTTCTTT. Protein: CASSPTLAVLNTEAFF.

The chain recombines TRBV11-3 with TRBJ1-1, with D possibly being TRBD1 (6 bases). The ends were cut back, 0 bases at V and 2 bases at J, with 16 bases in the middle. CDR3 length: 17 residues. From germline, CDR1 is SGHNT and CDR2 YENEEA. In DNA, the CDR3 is TGTGCCAGCAGCTTAGAGGGGGCTTTGGAGCCTAACACTGAAGCTTTCTTT. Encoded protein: CASSLEGALEPNTEAFF.

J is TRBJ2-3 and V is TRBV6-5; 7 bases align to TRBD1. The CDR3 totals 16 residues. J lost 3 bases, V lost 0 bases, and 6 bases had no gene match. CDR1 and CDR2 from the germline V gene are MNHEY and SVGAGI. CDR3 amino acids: CASSYSRGRFTDTQYF. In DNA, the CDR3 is TGTGCCAGCAGTTACTCTAGGGGGCGGTTTACAGATACGCAGTATTTT.

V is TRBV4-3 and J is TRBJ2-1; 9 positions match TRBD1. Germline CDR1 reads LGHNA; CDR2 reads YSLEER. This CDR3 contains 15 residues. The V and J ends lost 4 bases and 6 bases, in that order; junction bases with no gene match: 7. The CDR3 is CASSPTGTGSNEQFF. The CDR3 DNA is TGCGCCAGCAGCCCGACGGGGACAGGGAGCAATGAGCAGTTCTTC.

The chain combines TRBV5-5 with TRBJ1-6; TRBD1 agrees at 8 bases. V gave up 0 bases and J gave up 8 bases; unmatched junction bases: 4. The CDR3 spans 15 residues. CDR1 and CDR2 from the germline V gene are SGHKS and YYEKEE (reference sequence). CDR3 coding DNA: TGTGCCAGCAGCTTGGGAGGGACAGGAGATTCACCCCTCCACTTT. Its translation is CASSLGGTGDSPLHF.

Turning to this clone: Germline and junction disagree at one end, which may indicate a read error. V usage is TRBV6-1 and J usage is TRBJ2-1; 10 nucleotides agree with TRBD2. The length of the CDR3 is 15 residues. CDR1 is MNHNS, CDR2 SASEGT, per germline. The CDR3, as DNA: TGTGCCAGCAGTAAAGCGGGGGGGCCTTTCGATGAGCAGTTCTTC. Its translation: CASSKAGGPFDEQFF.

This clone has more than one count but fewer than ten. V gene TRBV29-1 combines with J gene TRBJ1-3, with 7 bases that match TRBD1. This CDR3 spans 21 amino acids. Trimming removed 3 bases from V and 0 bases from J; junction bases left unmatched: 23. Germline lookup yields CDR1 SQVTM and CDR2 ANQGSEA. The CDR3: CSVDLYCPDFRGTDSGNTIYF. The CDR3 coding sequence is TGCAGCGTTGATCTCTATTGCCCCGATTTCCGCGGGACAGACTCTGGAAACACCATATATTTT. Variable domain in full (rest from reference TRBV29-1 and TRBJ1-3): SAVISQKPSRDICQRGTSLTIQCQVDSQVTMMFWYRQQPGQSLTLIATANQGSEATYESGFVIDKFPISRPNLTFSTLTVSNMSPEDSSIYLCSVDLYCPDFRGTDSGNTIYFGEGSWLTVV.

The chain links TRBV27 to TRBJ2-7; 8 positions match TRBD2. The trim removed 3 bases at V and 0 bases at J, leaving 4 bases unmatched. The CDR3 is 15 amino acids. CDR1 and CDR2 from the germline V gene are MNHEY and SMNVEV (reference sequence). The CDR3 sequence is CASSFLAGSSYEQYF. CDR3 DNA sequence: TGTGCCAGCAGTTTTCTAGCGGGTAGCTCCTACGAGCAGTACTTC.

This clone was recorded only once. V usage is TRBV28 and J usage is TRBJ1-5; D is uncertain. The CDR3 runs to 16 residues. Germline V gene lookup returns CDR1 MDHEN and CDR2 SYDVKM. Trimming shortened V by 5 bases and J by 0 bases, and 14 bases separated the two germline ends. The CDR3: CASSRPLPSSNQPQHF. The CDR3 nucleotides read TGTGCCAGCAGTCGCCCACTGCCGTCTAGCAATCAGCCCCAGCATTTT.

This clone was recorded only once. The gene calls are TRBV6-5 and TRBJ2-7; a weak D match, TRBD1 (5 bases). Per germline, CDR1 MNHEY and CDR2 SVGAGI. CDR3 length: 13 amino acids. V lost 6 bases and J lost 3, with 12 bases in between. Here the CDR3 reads CASSPRQNYEQYF. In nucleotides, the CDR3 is TGTGCCAGCAGCCCTAGACAGAACTACGAGCAGTACTTC.

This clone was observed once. CDR3 nucleotides: TGTGCCAGCAGCCAAGATGTCTTTTGGGGACAGGGCGAAAAACTGTTTTTT. Its translation is CASSQDVFWGQGEKLFF. The chain links TRBV14 to TRBJ1-4; TRBD1 matches at 9 bases. Trimming removed 0 bases from V and 8 bases from J; junction bases left unmatched: 10. The CDR3 is 17 residues long. Germline V gene sequence: CDR1 SGHDN, CDR2 FVKESK.

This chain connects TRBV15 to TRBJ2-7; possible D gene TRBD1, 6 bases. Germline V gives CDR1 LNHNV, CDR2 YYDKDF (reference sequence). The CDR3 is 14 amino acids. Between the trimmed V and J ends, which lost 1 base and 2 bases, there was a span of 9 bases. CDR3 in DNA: TGTGCCACCAGCAGAGGGGCAGGGGCCTACGAGCAGTACTTC. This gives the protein CATSRGAGAYEQYF.

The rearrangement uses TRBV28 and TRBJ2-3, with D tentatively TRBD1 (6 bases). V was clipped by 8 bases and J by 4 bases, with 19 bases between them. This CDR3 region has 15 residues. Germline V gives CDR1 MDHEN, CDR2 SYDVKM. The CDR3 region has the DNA TGTGCCAGCTCCAGTAGCAGGGGAGAAGCAGATACGCAGTATTTT. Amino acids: CASSSSRGEADTQYF.

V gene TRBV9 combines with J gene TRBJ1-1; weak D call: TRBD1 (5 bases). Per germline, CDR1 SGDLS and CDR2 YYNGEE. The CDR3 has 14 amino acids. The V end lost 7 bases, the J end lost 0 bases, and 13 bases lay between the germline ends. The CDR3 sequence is CASRRGDLNTEAFF. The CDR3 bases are TGTGCCAGCCGCCGGGGGGACTTGAACACTGAAGCTTTCTTT.

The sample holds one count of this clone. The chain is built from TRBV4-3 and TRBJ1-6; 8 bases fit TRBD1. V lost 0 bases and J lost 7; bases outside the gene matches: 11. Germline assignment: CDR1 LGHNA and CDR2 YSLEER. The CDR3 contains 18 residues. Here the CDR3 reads CASSQDSTGDRGNSPLHF. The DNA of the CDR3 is TGCGCCAGCAGCCAAGATTCGACAGGGGATAGAGGAAATTCACCCCTCCACTTT.

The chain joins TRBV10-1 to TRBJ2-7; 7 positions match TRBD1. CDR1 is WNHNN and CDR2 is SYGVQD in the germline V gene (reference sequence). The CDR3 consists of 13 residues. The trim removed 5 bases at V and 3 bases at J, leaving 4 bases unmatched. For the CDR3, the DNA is TGCGCCAGCAGTATGGGACAGCTCTACGAGCAGTACTTC. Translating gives CASSMGQLYEQYF.

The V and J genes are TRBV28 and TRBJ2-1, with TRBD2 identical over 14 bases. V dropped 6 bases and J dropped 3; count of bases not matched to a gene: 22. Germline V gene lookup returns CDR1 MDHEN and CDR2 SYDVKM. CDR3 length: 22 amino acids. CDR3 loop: CASSTPEGELGLAGVGYNEQFF. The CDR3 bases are TGTGCCAGCAGCACCCCCGAGGGTGAGTTGGGACTAGCGGGAGTAGGCTACAATGAGCAGTTCTTC. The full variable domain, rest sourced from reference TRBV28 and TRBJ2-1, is DVKVTQSSRYLVKRTGEKVFLECVQDMDHENMFWYRQDPGLGLRLIYFSYDVKMKEKGDIPEGYSVSREKKERFSLILESASTNQTSMYLCASSTPEGELGLAGVGYNEQFFGPGTRLTVL.

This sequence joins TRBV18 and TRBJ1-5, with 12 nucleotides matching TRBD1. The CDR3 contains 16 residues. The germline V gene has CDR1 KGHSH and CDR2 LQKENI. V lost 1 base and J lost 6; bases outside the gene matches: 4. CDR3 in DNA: TGTGCCAGCTCACCACAGGGACAGGGGGCGACTCAGCCCCAGCATTTT. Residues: CASSPQGQGATQPQHF.

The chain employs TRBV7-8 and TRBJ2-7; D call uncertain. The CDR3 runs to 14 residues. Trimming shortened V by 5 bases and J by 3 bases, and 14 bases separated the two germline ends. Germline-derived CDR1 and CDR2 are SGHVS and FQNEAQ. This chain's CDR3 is CASSNGRQSYEQYF. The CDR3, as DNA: TGTGCCAGCAGCAATGGCAGGCAAAGCTACGAGCAGTACTTC.